The 31 T cell receptor beta chains given below trace back to one sample, sequenced in a study of T cell clonality in common variable immunodeficiency. Sequencing used immunoSEQ multiplex PCR; TCRdb keeps in-frame clones, though not all of them. The sample has tens of thousands of clones, none seen only once. The sample was peripheral blood mononuclear cells. The receptors come from a person aged 18 to 75 in good health.

This clone was seen repeatedly, ten times or more. An end of the junction does not agree with germline; a read error may underlie this. The sequenced fragment ends 3 residues before the CDR3 boundary, so the rest is inferred from the germline J gene. The V call is TRBV4-2, the J call TRBJ2-1, with 12 bases that match TRBD2. CDR3 size: 16 residues. Germline V gene sequence: CDR1 LGHNA, CDR2 YNFKEQ. CDR3 region: CASSQGLAGLYNEQFF. The DNA read from the CDR3 is TGCGCCAGCAGCCAAGGACTAGCGGGACTCTACAATGAG.

Concerning this clone: Germline and junction disagree at one end, which may indicate a read error. The read gets to within 3 residues of the CDR3 end, and the germline J gene fills in the rest. The V call is TRBV7-6, the J call TRBJ1-4; D remains ambiguous. The CDR3 is made up of 13 amino acids. CDR1 and CDR2 from the germline V gene are SGHVS and FNYEAQ. CDR3 sequence reads: CASSLGPNEELFF. The part of the CDR3 DNA that was read is TGTGCCAGCAGCTTAGGGCCAAATGAAGAA.

This clone was found many times. The CDR3 end is not reached by the read, which stops 3 residues before it; the germline J gene fills it in. The chain uses TRBV7-6 and TRBJ2-3; D remains ambiguous. Germline lookup yields CDR1 SGHVS and CDR2 FNYEAQ. The V and J ends lost 2 bases and 1 base respectively, with 13 bases between them. The CDR3 is made up of 16 amino acids. CDR3: CASSLSGTARTDTQYF. The DNA read from the CDR3 is TGTGCCAGCAGCTTAAGTGGTACAGCCCGCACAGATACG.

Many counts were recorded for this clone. The read ends 3 residues early relative to the CDR3; the germline J gene fills the gap. The chain uses TRBV7-9 and TRBJ2-5, with D maybe TRBD1 (6 bases). The germline V gene has CDR1 SEHNR and CDR2 FQNEAQ (reference sequence). The CDR3 sequence is 15 residues long. V dropped 6 bases and J dropped 0 bases, with 14 bases sitting between them. CDR3 sequence: CASRRPGHHQETQYF. Incomplete CDR3 DNA: TGTGCCAGCAGAAGGCCGGGACACCACCAAGAGACC.

A few counts support this clone. The DNA ends 3 residues before the CDR3 does, and the rest of the CDR3 is filled in from the germline J gene. The genes are TRBV2 and TRBJ1-2; unclear D gene. The CDR3 has 11 residues. CDR1 SNHLY and CDR2 FYNNEI come from the germline V gene. V lost 8 bases and J 2 bases, leaving 6 bases between the germline ends. The DNA read from the CDR3 is TGTGCCAGCCGGGGAAACTATGGC. Translating gives CASRGNYG. The full CDR3 protein is CASRGNYGYTF.

Regarding this clone: Read data end 3 residues before the CDR3 end; the end is taken from the germline J gene. The V gene is TRBV30, the J gene TRBJ1-1; possibly TRBD1 for D (6 bases). Trimming stripped 4 bases from V and 0 bases from J, with 9 bases between. CDR1 GTSNPN and CDR2 SVGIG come from the germline V gene (reference sequence). This CDR3 has 13 residues. The CDR3 here is CAWKDSLNTEAFF. The sequenced part of the CDR3 DNA is TGTGCCTGGAAGGACAGCCTGAACACTGAA.

This clone showed up many times. The observed sequence ends 3 residues before the CDR3 terminus, with the missing tail filled in from the germline J gene. The V gene is TRBV10-3, the J gene TRBJ2-1, with 10 bases identical to TRBD2. J lost 4 bases, V lost 6 bases, and 12 bases had no gene match. This CDR3 has 17 amino acids. Germline CDR1 is ENHRY and CDR2 is SYGVKD. The covered CDR3 bases are TGTGCCATCAGAGCGACGGATAGCGGGAGGACTTACAATGAG. Residues: CAIRATDSGRTYNE. The entire CDR3 is CAIRATDSGRTYNEQFF.

A remark on this clone: Coverage ceases 3 residues before the CDR3 finishes, and the germline J gene fills in the end. The rearrangement links TRBV7-9 to TRBJ1-2, with 8 bases aligning to TRBD1. The CDR3 covers 13 residues. Germline loops: CDR1 SEHNR, CDR2 FQNEAQ (reference sequence). CDR3 DNA, as far as it was read: TGTGCCAGCAGCTTGACAGGGGACTACGAC. Protein product: CASSLTGDYD. The full-length CDR3 reads as CASSLTGDYDYTF.

This clone was seen many times. The CDR3 goes on 3 residues after the read ends, and that part is filled in from the germline J gene. This chain uses TRBV4-1 with TRBJ1-1; no clear D gene. V shed 10 bases and J shed 0 bases, with 15 bases lying between them. Germline CDR1 MGHRA, CDR2 YSYEKL. The CDR3 consists of 14 residues. CDR3 sequence reads: CATRQAVLNTEAFF. The covered CDR3 bases are TGCGCCACAAGACAAGCGGTGCTGAACACTGAA.

This clone was picked up many times. The read terminates 3 residues ahead of where the CDR3 ends, so the germline J gene completes it. J is TRBJ1-2 and V is TRBV19; TRBD1 matches at 7 bases. V trimming: 7 bases; J trimming: 4 bases; junction bases outside the gene matches: 3. This CDR3 contains 12 residues. In germline, CDR1 is LNHDA, CDR2 SQIVND (reference sequence). The CDR3 is CASTKGAYGYTF. CDR3 bases read: TGTGCCAGTACCAAGGGGGCCTATGGC.

As for this clone: Coverage ceases 3 residues before the CDR3 finishes, and the germline J gene fills in the end. This chain uses TRBV19 with TRBJ1-2; D unclear. Germline V gene lookup returns CDR1 LNHDA and CDR2 SQIVND (reference sequence). The CDR3 has 12 residues. CDR3 residues: CASSGSYNDYTF. The CDR3 bases that were read are TGTGCCTCGAGCGGGTCCTACAATGAC.

For this clone: Sequencing ends 3 residues short of the CDR3 end; the germline J gene provides the rest. The chain is built from TRBV19 and TRBJ2-3; tentative D call: TRBD1 (5 bases). Germline V gene data show CDR1 as LNHDA and CDR2 as SQIVND (reference sequence). The CDR3 runs to 15 residues. Incomplete CDR3 DNA: TGTGCCAGTTCACTCCGGCAGGGCCCGCAAGAGACG. It codes for CASSLRQGPQET. The complete CDR3 reads CASSLRQGPQETQYF.

Turning to this clone: Read sequence stops 3 residues before the CDR3 end, and the germline J gene provides the missing end. The chain is built from TRBV2 and TRBJ1-6; D gene ambiguous. The CDR3 has 11 amino acids. Trimming shortened V by 6 bases and J by 8 bases, and 5 bases separated the two germline ends. Germline V gene lookup returns CDR1 SNHLY and CDR2 FYNNEI. CDR3: CASSGDSPLHF. Incomplete CDR3 DNA: TGTGCCAGCAGCGGGGATTCACCC. Supplemented by reference TRBV2 and TRBJ1-6, the full variable domain reads EPEVTQTPSHQVTQMGQEVILRCVPISNHLYFYWYRQILGQKVEFLVSFYNNEISEKSEIFDDQFSVERPDGSNFTLKIRSTKLEDSAMYFCASSGDSPLHFGNGTRLTVT.

This clone has more than one count but fewer than ten. Sequencing ends 3 residues short of the CDR3 end; the germline J gene provides the rest. The chain uses TRBV18 and TRBJ1-2; TRBD1 matches 8 bases. The CDR3 has 13 residues. Germline V CDR1 and CDR2: KGHSH, LQKENI. Germline trimming cut 3 bases from V and 7 bases from J; bases unmatched to any gene: 4. CDR3 loop: CASSPDRAAGYTF. The part of the CDR3 DNA that was read is TGTGCCAGCTCACCGGACAGGGCGGCTGGC.

With regard to this clone: The missing CDR3 end, 3 residues past where the read stops, is filled in from the germline J gene. The chain carries TRBV6-2 or TRBV6-3 and TRBJ2-2; possibly TRBD1 for D (5 bases). The CDR3 is 11 amino acids. In germline, CDR1 is MNHEY, CDR2 SVGEGT. Incomplete CDR3 DNA: TGTGCCAGCAGCCAGGGCGCCCAG. Translation gives CASSQGAQ. The entire CDR3 protein is CASSQGAQLFF.

There are a few counts of this clone. CDR3 DNA, as far as it was read: TGTGCCAGCAGCGGGACGGGGACTAGCGTGAAAGAGACC. Its protein is CASSGTGTSVKET. The CDR3 in its entirety is CASSGTGTSVKETQYF. The chain combines TRBV7-6 with TRBJ2-5, with TRBD2 identical over 10 bases. The sequenced fragment ends 3 residues before the CDR3 boundary, so the rest is inferred from the germline J gene. CDR1 SGHVS and CDR2 FNYEAQ come from the germline V gene. The CDR3 covers 16 residues. The junction had 9 bases not matched to a gene; V was cut back by 5 bases and J by 3 bases.

Many counts were recorded for this clone. From the germline J gene comes the end of the CDR3, since the read stops 3 residues before it. The chain recombines TRBV29-1 with TRBJ2-1, with 11 bases fitting TRBD1. V was clipped by 6 bases and J by 9 bases; unmatched bases: 10. CDR1 is SQVTM, CDR2 ANQGSEA, per germline. This CDR3 comprises 14 residues. Incomplete CDR3 DNA: TGCAGCGTGGGCAAAGGACAGGGGGCCGTTGAG. Its translation: CSVGKGQGAVE. The whole CDR3 is CSVGKGQGAVEQFF.

In the case of this clone: The read falls 3 residues short of the CDR3 end, and the missing part is taken from the germline J gene. The V call is TRBV7-2, the J call TRBJ1-1, with unresolved D. The CDR3 contains 12 residues. The V gene's germline CDR1 is SGHTA and CDR2 FQGNSA. The ends were cut back, 5 bases at V and 6 bases at J, with 10 bases in the middle. Partial CDR3 DNA: TGTGCCAGCAGCCCTAACCCCCCTGAA. This encodes CASSPNPPE. The whole CDR3 reads CASSPNPPEAFF.

Details on this clone: The junction does not match germline at one end; this may be a read error. The read comes to an end 3 residues before the CDR3 does, leaving the germline J gene to fill in the end. This specimen includes other DNA sequences encoding the same CDR3. The chain employs TRBV30 and TRBJ1-3, with a tentative D call TRBD1 (6 bases). In germline, CDR1 is GTSNPN, CDR2 SVGIG (reference sequence). This CDR3 has 16 residues. The CDR3 is CAWSGQGTVAGNTIYF. CDR3 DNA (partial): TGTGCCTGGAGTGGCCAGGGGACCGTTGCTGGAAACACA.

As regards this clone: The read ends 3 residues shy of where the CDR3 ends; the end is completed using the germline J gene. The rearrangement links TRBV5-1 to TRBJ1-1; no clear D gene. With 0 bases removed from V and 6 bases from J, the gap between germline ends came to 12 bases. This CDR3 is built from 14 residues. CDR1 is SGHRS and CDR2 is YFSETQ in the germline V gene. The part of the CDR3 DNA that was read is TGCGCCAGCAGCTTGGGTGACAAGGGCTCTGAA. This gives the protein CASSLGDKGSE. The whole CDR3 protein is CASSLGDKGSEAFF.

This clone was picked up many times. The CDR3 end is not reached by the read, which stops 3 residues before it; the germline J gene fills it in. The chain recombines TRBV7-3 with TRBJ2-1; a possible D gene is TRBD2 (7 bases). V lost 5 bases and J lost 8, with 19 bases in between. Germline V gene sequence: CDR1 SGHTA, CDR2 FQGTGA. This CDR3 has 15 residues. The CDR3 bases that were read are TGTGCCAGCAGCCGAGGGGGGGAGGGCACAGATGAG. It translates to CASSRGGEGTDE. The entire CDR3 protein reads CASSRGGEGTDEQFF.

This clone was counted ten times or more. The read ends 3 residues shy of where the CDR3 ends; the end is completed using the germline J gene. The chain combines TRBV30 with TRBJ1-5; the match to TRBD1 covers 7 bases. The CDR3 contains 13 residues. Germline-derived CDR1 and CDR2 are GTSNPN and SVGIG (reference sequence). The junction had 4 bases not matched to a gene; V was cut back by 5 bases and J by 3 bases. The CDR3 loop reads CAWSTGVNQPQHF. The CDR3 DNA, read in part, is TGTGCCTGGTCAACAGGGGTCAATCAGCCC.

This clone has only a few counts. The missing CDR3 end, 3 residues past where the read stops, is filled in from the germline J gene. This rearrangement joins TRBV7-9 to TRBJ1-6; D might be TRBD1 (6 bases). V was trimmed by 7 bases and J by 7 bases, leaving 11 bases between them. The CDR3 is 13 amino acids. Germline V gives CDR1 SEHNR, CDR2 FQNEAQ (reference sequence). The CDR3 spells CASTPQGNSPLHF. The sequenced CDR3 bases are TGTGCCAGCACGCCGCAGGGGAATTCACCC.

About this clone: The observed sequence ends 3 residues before the CDR3 terminus, with the missing tail filled in from the germline J gene. This chain connects TRBV5-1 to TRBJ2-3, with D possibly being TRBD1 (6 bases). The length of the CDR3 is 14 residues. Germline CDR1 is SGHRS and CDR2 is YFSETQ. The part of the CDR3 DNA that was read is TGCGCCAGCAGCTTCTTTGGGGGACAAGAGACG. This sequence encodes CASSFFGGQET. The entire CDR3 reads CASSFFGGQETQYF. Supplemented by reference TRBV5-1 and TRBJ2-3, the full variable domain reads KAGVTQTPRYLIKTRGQQVTLSCSPISGHRSVSWYQQTPGQGLQFLFEYFSETQRNKGNFPGRFSGRQFSNSRSEMNVSTLELGDSALYLCASSFFGGQETQYFGPGTRLTVL.

This clone was detected many times. Coverage ceases 3 residues before the CDR3 finishes, and the germline J gene fills in the end. The chain couples TRBV10-3 to TRBJ2-4; D might be TRBD1 (7 bases). Germline-derived CDR1 and CDR2 are ENHRY and SYGVKD. This CDR3 has 15 amino acids. V dropped 6 bases and J dropped 3 bases, with 15 bases sitting between them. The CDR3 here is CAISPQGGGKNIQYF. The covered CDR3 bases are TGTGCCATCAGCCCTCAGGGGGGAGGCAAAAACATT.

A word on this clone: The missing CDR3 end, 3 residues past where the read stops, is filled in from the germline J gene. This sequence joins TRBV7-6 and TRBJ2-3, with D possibly matching TRBD1 (7 bases). Germline CDR1 and CDR2: SGHVS and FNYEAQ. This CDR3 has 18 amino acids. CDR3: CASSLVSGQAISRETQYF. Partial CDR3 DNA: TGTGCCAGCAGCTTAGTTAGCGGACAGGCGATCTCGAGAGAGACG.

Comment on this clone: The CDR3 end is not reached by the read, which stops 3 residues before it; the germline J gene fills it in. This sequence joins TRBV7-6 and TRBJ1-2, with TRBD1 matching 8 bases. CDR1 and CDR2 from the germline V gene are SGHVS and FNYEAQ. J gave up 3 bases and V 1 base, and 13 bases lay outside the gene matches. This CDR3 comprises 18 residues. The CDR3 sequence is CASSLVSQGAMNYYGYTF. CDR3 DNA (partial): TGTGCCAGCAGCTTAGTAAGTCAGGGGGCGATGAACTACTATGGC.

This clone was detected many times. The CDR3 end falls 3 residues outside the read, so it is completed with the germline J gene. This chain links TRBV20-1 with TRBJ2-5; 11 nucleotides agree with TRBD2. This CDR3 is 14 amino acids long. CDR1 DFQATT and CDR2 SNEGSKA come from the germline V gene (reference sequence). The ends lost 6 bases at V and 4 bases at J; junction bases unmatched: 7. Partial CDR3 DNA: TGCAGTGCGATAGCGGGAGGGCCTCGAGAGACC. Translation: CSAIAGGPRET. The CDR3 as a whole reads CSAIAGGPRETQYF.

This clone was recorded many times. Read coverage stops 3 residues before the CDR3 terminus; the germline J gene supplies the remainder. The rearrangement uses TRBV23-1 and TRBJ2-7, with D possibly being TRBD2 (5 bases). TRBV23-1 is treated as an ORF (open reading frame) with a function not yet certain. V was trimmed by 6 bases and J by 6 bases, leaving 18 bases between them. CDR3 length equals 14 residues. The part of the CDR3 DNA that was read is TGCGCCAGCAGACCCGGACTCTGCGGCGGCGAG. It translates to CASRPGLCGGE. The whole CDR3 protein reads CASRPGLCGGEQYF.

This clone appeared many times. The read halts 3 residues ahead of the CDR3 end, with the missing end drawn from the germline J gene. The chain recombines TRBV7-3 with TRBJ2-3, with D possibly being TRBD2 (6 bases). Germline CDR1 and CDR2: SGHTA and FQGTGA. Trimming left V 5 bases short and J 3 bases short, with 18 bases between. CDR3 size: 16 residues. CDR3 DNA (partial): TGTGCCAGCAGCCCAGATAGCGCCGGAGGGACAGATACG. It is translated as CASSPDSAGGTDT. The entire CDR3 is CASSPDSAGGTDTQYF.

A remark on this clone: The sequenced fragment ends 3 residues before the CDR3 boundary, so the rest is inferred from the germline J gene. This sequence joins TRBV7-6 and TRBJ2-7, with D maybe TRBD2 (6 bases). The germline CDR1 and CDR2 sequences are SGHVS and FNYEAQ. The ends were cut back, 1 base at V and 3 bases at J, with 10 bases in the middle. The CDR3 runs to 14 residues. Here the CDR3 reads CASSLGGVHYEQYF. The DNA read from the CDR3 is TGTGCCAGCAGCTTAGGGGGGGTACACTACGAG.